The 25 T cell receptor beta chains listed next were all sequenced from one sample in a study of OX40 agonist ivuxolimab in advanced cancers. Here immunoSEQ multiplex PCR was the method, and the copy in TCRdb shows in-frame clones only, minus some. Here the sample spans around 80,000 clones, 85% being singletons. Here the sequenced sample was CD4+ or CD8+ T cells sorted from blood, taken in a trial of the OX40 agonist ivuxolimab. These receptors all come from an adult with an advanced solid tumor such as melanoma, head and neck, liver or kidney cancer.

This chain uses TRBV5-1 with TRBJ2-7; D is unresolved. This CDR3 has 12 residues. Trimming pared 0 bases from V and 3 bases from J, leaving 4 bases between. Germline CDR1 and CDR2: SGHRS and YFSETQ. The CDR3 DNA sequence: TGCGCCAGCAGCTTGGGGGACTACGAGCAGTACTTC. Amino acid sequence: CASSLGDYEQYF.

With regard to this clone: At one of its ends the junction is not consistent with the germline gene, which may arise from a read error. V is TRBV6-1 and J is TRBJ1-3, with 7 bases matching TRBD1. CDR1 is MNHNS, CDR2 SASEGT, per germline. The CDR3 runs 11 residues. CDR3: CASSDTGQRFF. In DNA, the CDR3 is TGTGCCAGCAGTGATACGGGACAGCGTTTCTTT.

This clone was seen a handful of times. The chain couples TRBV6-6 to TRBJ1-1, with 8 positions matching TRBD1. The V gene's germline CDR1 is MNHNY and CDR2 SVGAGI (reference sequence). Unmatched junction bases numbered 2, after V lost 5 bases and J lost 0 bases. The CDR3 runs 14 residues. The CDR3: CASSTGGMNTEAFF. The DNA for the CDR3 is TGTGCCAGCAGTACAGGGGGGATGAACACTGAAGCTTTCTTT.

The chain recombines TRBV29-1 with TRBJ1-4; TRBD1 matches 8 bases. J was trimmed by 7 bases and V by 1 base; bases with no gene match: 2. The CDR3 is made up of 13 amino acids. The germline gives CDR1 SQVTM, CDR2 ANQGSEA. The CDR3 loop is CSVEGQGAEKLFF. Written as DNA, the CDR3 is TGCAGCGTTGAAGGGCAGGGGGCTGAAAAACTGTTTTTT.

The chain carries TRBV6-5 and TRBJ1-1; TRBD1 matches at 8 bases. CDR3 length equals 14 residues. V trimming: 5 bases; J trimming: 0 bases; junction bases outside the gene matches: 2. Germline loops: CDR1 MNHEY, CDR2 SVGAGI. CDR3 amino acids: CASSTGGMNTEAFF. The CDR3 region has the DNA TGTGCCAGCAGTACAGGGGGGATGAACACTGAAGCTTTCTTT.

This sequence joins TRBV5-1 and TRBJ1-1, with D uncertain. Trimming shortened V by 2 bases and J by 3 bases, and 11 bases separated the two germline ends. This CDR3 comprises 14 residues. CDR1 SGHRS and CDR2 YFSETQ come from the germline V gene. DNA for the CDR3: TGCGCCAGCAGCTTCCAGACCCTGGACACTGAAGCTTTCTTT. Translating it yields CASSFQTLDTEAFF.

The J gene is TRBJ1-3, the V gene TRBV7-6; no clear D gene. Germline values: CDR1 SGHVS, CDR2 FNYEAQ. V lost 4 bases and J 2 bases, leaving 15 bases between the germline ends. CDR3 length: 16 residues. The CDR3 is CASSSGERLTGNTIYF. DNA of the CDR3: TGTGCCAGCAGCTCTGGGGAGAGGTTGACTGGAAACACCATATATTTT.

The rearrangement uses TRBV5-6 and TRBJ1-5; D is possibly TRBD1 (5 bases). The germline V gene has CDR1 SGHDT and CDR2 YYEEEE. V was pared by 1 base and J by 5 bases, with 10 bases between. The CDR3 spans 14 residues. CDR3 loop: CASSLTGGDQPQHF. The CDR3 nucleotides are TGTGCCAGCAGCTTGACCGGGGGGGATCAGCCCCAGCATTTT.

The chain couples TRBV4-1 to TRBJ1-3; D perhaps matches TRBD1 (6 bases). The germline gives CDR1 MGHRA, CDR2 YSYEKL. This CDR3 comprises 15 residues. V was cut by 8 bases and J by 0 bases, with 14 bases left in between. The CDR3: CASGRDTSSGNTIYF. The DNA for the CDR3 is TGCGCCAGCGGCCGGGACACGAGCTCTGGAAACACCATATATTTT.

This chain joins TRBV2 and TRBJ1-5, with D possibly matching TRBD1 (5 bases). CDR1 is SNHLY and CDR2 is FYNNEI in the germline V gene. V was trimmed by 8 bases and J by 6 bases, leaving 17 bases between them. This CDR3 comprises 14 residues. CDR3 region: CASRGEGQSQPQHF. Here the CDR3 DNA reads TGTGCCAGCCGGGGTGAGGGGCAAAGTCAGCCCCAGCATTTT. Looking up the rest from reference TRBV2 and TRBJ1-5 gives the full variable domain: EPEVTQTPSHQVTQMGQEVILRCVPISNHLYFYWYRQILGQKVEFLVSFYNNEISEKSEIFDDQFSVERPDGSNFTLKIRSTKLEDSAMYFCASRGEGQSQPQHFGDGTRLSIL.

This chain joins TRBV4-2 and TRBJ2-1; tentatively, D is TRBD1 or TRBD2 (5 bases each). Trimming removed 0 bases at V and 2 bases at J, with 11 bases between. Germline-derived CDR1 and CDR2 are LGHNA and YNFKEQ. This CDR3 is 16 amino acids long. In nucleotides, the CDR3 is TGTGCCAGCAGCCAAGAACCGGGGCCGGCCTACAATGAGCAGTTCTTC. It specifies CASSQEPGPAYNEQFF.

The chain recombines TRBV19 with TRBJ1-4; the match to TRBD1 covers 8 bases. This CDR3 region has 15 residues. Germline V CDR1 and CDR2: LNHDA, SQIVND (reference sequence). Trimming took 4 bases from V and 6 from J; bases not matched to a gene: 7. CDR3 in amino acids: CASSTRSTGDEKLFF. The CDR3 DNA sequence: TGTGCCAGTAGTACCCGCTCGACAGGGGATGAAAAACTGTTTTTT.

The chain uses TRBV6-1 and TRBJ1-5; possible D gene TRBD1, 6 bases. Trimming pared 5 bases from V and 7 bases from J, leaving 12 bases between. The length of the CDR3 is 13 residues. The germline V gene has CDR1 MNHNS and CDR2 SASEGT. Here the CDR3 reads CASSQGFEQPQHF. The CDR3 region has the DNA TGTGCCAGCAGTCAGGGGTTTGAACAGCCCCAGCATTTT.

The CDR3 region has the DNA TGTGCCAGCAGTGAGGCGGCGGCGGATTACCAGCCCCAGCATTTT. Its translation: CASSEAAADYQPQHF. V usage is TRBV13 and J usage is TRBJ1-5; no clear D gene. Per germline, CDR1 PRHDT and CDR2 FYEKMQ (reference sequence). V was trimmed by 6 bases and J by 7 bases, leaving 19 bases between them. The CDR3 has 15 residues. Using reference TRBV13 and TRBJ1-5 for the parts outside the CDR3, the full variable domain is AAGVIQSPRHLIKEKRETATLKCYPIPRHDTVYWYQQGPGQDPQFLISFYEKMQSDKGSIPDRFSAQQFSDYHSELNMSSLELGDSALYFCASSEAAADYQPQHFGDGTRLSIL.

The V gene is TRBV5-4, the J gene TRBJ1-6; TRBD1 agrees at 8 bases. Germline loops: CDR1 SGHNT, CDR2 YYREEE (reference sequence). This CDR3 comprises 15 residues. V gave up 5 bases and J gave up 7 bases; unmatched junction bases: 8. This chain's CDR3 is CASRNRQGRNSPLHF. For the CDR3, the DNA is TGTGCCAGCAGGAACCGACAGGGGCGGAATTCACCCCTCCACTTT.

The rearrangement uses TRBV5-1 and TRBJ1-1, with TRBD1 matching over 8 bases. This CDR3 is built from 15 residues. Germline V gene sequence: CDR1 SGHRS, CDR2 YFSETQ. V lost 8 bases to trimming and J lost 1 base; unmatched junction nucleotides: 10. CDR3 bases: TGCGCCAGTAGACACGGGGACAGGTCGAACACTGAAGCTTTCTTT. Protein product: CASRHGDRSNTEAFF.

The genes are TRBV11-1 and TRBJ1-4, with D maybe TRBD1 (5 bases). From germline, CDR1 is SGHAT and CDR2 FQDESV (reference sequence). The CDR3 sequence is 15 residues long. The V gene lost 5 bases and the J gene lost 5 bases, with 15 bases spanning the gap. The DNA of the CDR3 is TGTGCCAGCAGCCCTGGCGGGACGGAGAATGAAAAACTGTTTTTT. The encoded protein is CASSPGGTENEKLFF.

This chain connects TRBV6-5 to TRBJ1-4, with D unclear. The CDR3 totals 13 residues. V lost 2 bases to trimming and J lost 11 bases, with 12 bases between them. Germline V gene lookup returns CDR1 MNHEY and CDR2 SVGAGI. CDR3 residues: CASSYATTSKLFF. The CDR3 DNA reads TGTGCCAGCAGTTACGCCACCACCTCGAAACTGTTTTTT.

J is TRBJ1-5 and V is TRBV28, with D tentatively TRBD1 (6 bases). V was shortened by 5 bases and J by 7 bases, with 15 bases between the two germline ends. This CDR3 spans 14 amino acids. Per the germline V gene, CDR1 is MDHEN and CDR2 is SYDVKM. The CDR3 is CASSSQVQGQPQHF. CDR3 bases: TGTGCCAGCAGTAGTCAGGTACAGGGCCAGCCCCAGCATTTT.

This clone was detected only a few times. The J gene is TRBJ2-1, the V gene TRBV21-1; the DNA was not compared with TRBD1, the D call given in the table. TRBV21-1 is a recognized pseudogene. This CDR3 contains 13 residues. Here the CDR3 DNA reads TGTGGCCCCAGGGGGAAGGAATACAATGAGCAGTTCTTC. As protein: CGPRGKEYNEQFF.

CDR3 in amino acids: CAVGLAGTYEQYF. Here the CDR3 DNA reads TGTGCCGTTGGACTAGCGGGGACCTACGAGCAGTACTTC. This sequence joins TRBV19 and TRBJ2-7; 12 bases agree with TRBD2. Germline V lookup: CDR1 LNHDA, CDR2 SQIVND (reference sequence). With V trimmed by 11 bases and J by 2 bases, 4 bases remained unmatched. The CDR3 has 13 amino acids.

The chain has TRBV21-1 and TRBJ2-5; no check of the table's D call, TRBD2, against the DNA was made. TRBV21-1 is a pseudogene. The CDR3 contains 12 residues. The CDR3 is CASSPVGGTQYF. CDR3 sequence (DNA): TGTGCCAGCAGTCCCGTCGGGGGGACCCAGTACTTC.

V and J are TRBV7-2 and TRBJ2-5; possible D gene TRBD2, 5 bases. Trimming took off 6 bases at V and 1 base at J, with 18 bases between the two ends. The V gene's germline CDR1 is SGHTA and CDR2 FQGNSA. The length of the CDR3 is 16 residues. The CDR3 loop is CASSFTRAALQETQYF. The DNA of the CDR3 is TGTGCCAGCAGTTTTACTAGGGCTGCCCTCCAAGAGACCCAGTACTTC.

The CDR3 DNA follows: TGTGCCAGCAGAATGACAGGGGCGTCTAACTATGGCTACACCTTC. It is translated as CASRMTGASNYGYTF. The chain is built from TRBV28 and TRBJ1-2; 8 bases map to TRBD1. J was trimmed by 0 bases and V by 6 bases; bases with no gene match: 6. This CDR3 has 15 amino acids. The germline V gene encodes CDR1 MDHEN and CDR2 SYDVKM.

V is TRBV7-2 and J is TRBJ1-2; 7 nucleotides align to TRBD1. The CDR3 consists of 12 residues. The trim removed 6 bases at V and 6 bases at J, leaving 4 bases unmatched. CDR1 and CDR2 (germline): SGHTA, FQGNSA. DNA of the CDR3: TGTGCCAGCAGGAGGGGGACAGATGGCTACACCTTC. Its protein product is CASRRGTDGYTF.